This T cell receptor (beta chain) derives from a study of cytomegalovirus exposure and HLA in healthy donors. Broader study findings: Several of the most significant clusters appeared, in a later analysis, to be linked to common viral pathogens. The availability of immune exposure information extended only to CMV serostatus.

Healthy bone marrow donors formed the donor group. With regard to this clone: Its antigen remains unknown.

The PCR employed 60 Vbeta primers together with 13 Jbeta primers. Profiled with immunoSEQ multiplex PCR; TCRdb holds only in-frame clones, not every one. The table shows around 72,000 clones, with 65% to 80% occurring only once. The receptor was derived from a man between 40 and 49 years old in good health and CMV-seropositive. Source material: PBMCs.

CDR3 nucleotides: TGTGCCAGCAGCGCCCAGACCCGGGCCGGGGAGCTGTTTTTT. Translation: CASSAQTRAGELFF. The chain has TRBV7-9 and TRBJ2-2; D is uncertain. The CDR3 is 14 amino acids. The germline CDR1 and CDR2 sequences are SEHNR and FQNEAQ (reference sequence). Trimming removed 5 bases from V and 6 bases from J, with 13 bases in between.